This TCR beta chain was found in a study of T cell responses to AZD1222 COVID-19 vaccine. Germline assignment: CDR1 MNHNS and CDR2 SASEGT. Trimming cost V 1 base and J 0 bases, with 9 bases left between them. The CDR3 consists of 15 residues. The method was immunoSEQ multiplex PCR; TCRdb's version includes in-frame clones alone and lacks a portion of them. The sample lists over 100,000 clones, approximately 91% occurring once. The receptor was derived from an adult in good health. The chain is built from TRBV6-1 and TRBJ1-1; unclear D gene. The sequences come from peripheral blood, collected on day 0 of AZD1222 vaccination. The chain's CDR3 is CASSEDPVMNTEAFF. The CDR3 coding sequence is TGTGCCAGCAGTGAAGACCCGGTAATGAACACTGAAGCTTTCTTT.